A selection of T cell receptor beta chains follows, all from one sample in a study of spatial heterogeneity in lung cancer. TCRdb redid the calling of the 5' RACE reads with MiXCR, one entry per CDR3 protein. Of roughly 70,000 distinct CDR3 sequences in the sample, nearly 9% were seen once. The sample in question was PBMCs, obtained at follow-up. The source of these receptors is a female donor with early-stage non-small cell lung cancer. CDR3s include the opening cysteine and the closing phenylalanine or tryptophan. D genes are given only for firm matches. Only some rows state a clone size, as once, few, many or a class for expanded clones.

many,.,TRBJ1-6,TRBV24-1,CATMASNRYLDNSPLHF,TGTGCCACCATGGCGTCCAACAGGTACTTGGATAATTCACCCCTCCACTTT
many,.,TRBJ1-4,TRBV11-1,CASSPDSFNEKLFF,TGTGCCAGCAGCCCGGACAGCTTTAATGAAAAACTGTTTTTT
.,.,TRBJ1-6,TRBV28,CASSPDVYSYNSPLHF,TGTGCCAGCAGTCCGGACGTCTACTCCTATAATTCACCCCTCCACTTT
few,.,TRBJ2-2,TRBV21-1,CASITQGANTGELFF,TGTGCCAGCATAACCCAGGGGGCGAACACCGGGGAGCTGTTTTTT
few,TRBD2,TRBJ2-2,TRBV3-1,CASSRLAGADTGELFF,TGTGCCAGCAGCCGACTAGCGGGAGCGGACACCGGGGAGCTGTTTTTT
.,.,TRBJ1-1,TRBV2,CASSERRDTEAFF,TGTGCCAGCAGTGAAAGGAGGGACACTGAAGCTTTCTTT
few,TRBD1,TRBJ2-2,TRBV2,CASRGQGVGELFF,TGTGCCAGCAGGGGACAGGGCGTCGGGGAGCTGTTTTTT
few,TRBD1,TRBJ1-2,TRBV18,CASSPGQDQDYTF,TGTGCCAGCTCACCTGGACAGGATCAAGACTACACCTTC
many,.,TRBJ2-7,TRBV6-1,CASSEAGTATYEQYF,TGTGCCAGCAGTGAAGCGGGGACGGCTACCTACGAGCAGTACTTC
many,TRBD2,TRBJ2-2,TRBV19,CASAHGASGMVGGELFF,TGTGCCAGTGCCCACGGGGCTAGCGGGATGGTGGGCGGGGAGCTGTTTTTT
.,TRBD1,TRBJ1-2,TRBV20-1,CSARPTGGLFYTF,TGCAGTGCTAGACCCACAGGGGGCCTCTTCTACACCTTC
many,.,TRBJ2-2,TRBV18,CASSPRNTGELFF,TGTGCCAGCTCACCACGGAACACCGGGGAGCTGTTTTTT
few,.,TRBJ2-1,TRBV18,CASSPPDAVGQFF,TGTGCCAGCTCACCACCGGACGCGGTAGGGCAGTTCTTC
.,.,TRBJ2-4,TRBV18,CASSPQGPLAKNIQYF,TGTGCCAGCTCACCGCAGGGGCCCTTGGCCAAAAACATTCAGTACTTC
many,.,TRBJ1-3,TRBV3-1,CASSQSGDNGNTIYF,TGTGCCAGCAGCCAATCTGGGGACAACGGAAACACCATATATTTT
many,.,TRBJ1-2,TRBV10-2,CASTTDLNYGYTF,TGCGCCAGCACTACGGACCTCAACTATGGCTACACCTTC
few,.,TRBJ2-7,TRBV28,CASNQGSYEQYF,TGTGCCAGCAACCAGGGGTCCTACGAGCAGTACTTC
few,TRBD1,TRBJ1-2,TRBV2,CASSGGTGFGYGYTF,TGTGCCAGCAGTGGGGGGACAGGGTTCGGCTATGGCTACACCTTC
many,.,TRBJ2-7,TRBV4-2,CASSQDRHSYEQYF,TGTGCCAGCAGCCAAGATAGACACTCCTACGAGCAGTACTTC
few,.,TRBJ2-1,TRBV5-1,CASSLVRSSYNEQFF,TGCGCCAGCAGCTTGGTACGGAGCTCCTACAATGAGCAGTTCTTC